A selection of T cell receptor beta chains follows, all from one sample in a study of memory CD4+ T cells and cytomegalovirus serostatus. Only in-frame clones appear in the TCRdb table, and some are missing; sequencing was by immunoSEQ multiplex PCR. The data show roughly 40,000 clones, about 79% seen once. The sequenced sample was memory CD4+ T cells from blood. These receptors were taken from an adult in good health and CMV-seronegative. The CDR3 runs from the conserved cysteine through the conserved F or W. The D gene is left open where the match is weak. Not every row has a clone size; where given, it reads once, few, many or a size class.

clone size	V gene	J gene	D gene	CDR3 protein	CDR3 DNA
.	TRBV10-3	TRBJ2-7	TRBD1	CAISESQGGGLGEQYF	TGTGCCATCAGTGAGTCGCAAGGGGGCGGTTTGGGGGAGCAGTACTTC
.	TRBV2	TRBJ2-1	.	CASSGDVAAKQFF	TGTGCCAGCAGTGGGGATGTAGCGGCGAAGCAGTTCTTC
.	TRBV6-5	TRBJ1-2	.	CASSPGPQEDGYTF	TGTGCCAGCAGTCCGGGGCCCCAAGAAGATGGCTACACCTTC
.	TRBV5-8	TRBJ2-1	TRBD2	CASSFLSGRAYNEQFF	TGTGCCAGCAGCTTCCTTAGCGGGAGGGCCTACAATGAGCAGTTCTTC
.	TRBV18	TRBJ2-2	.	CASSFKRDTGELFF	TGTGCCAGCTCATTTAAGCGAGACACCGGGGAGCTGTTTTTT
.	TRBV5-1	TRBJ2-5	.	CASSLVREPQETQYF	TGCGCCAGCAGCTTAGTCCGGGAACCACAAGAGACCCAGTACTTC
.	TRBV10-3	TRBJ2-2	TRBD2	CAIKVTSGTNTGELFF	TGTGCCATCAAAGTAACTAGCGGAACGAACACCGGGGAGCTGTTTTTT
few	TRBV4-1	TRBJ2-7	TRBD2	CASSLREGAYEQYF	TGCGCCAGCAGCCTCCGGGAGGGAGCCTACGAGCAGTACTTC
few	TRBV15	TRBJ1-1	TRBD1	CATSADRGTEAFF	TGTGCCACCAGCGCGGACAGGGGAACTGAAGCTTTCTTT
.	TRBV30	TRBJ1-4	TRBD1	CAWSVGTGWMANEKLFF	TGTGCCTGGAGTGTCGGGACAGGGTGGATGGCTAATGAAAAACTGTTTTTT
.	TRBV7-9	TRBJ2-1	TRBD2	CASSLPVRLAGWRNEQFF	TGTGCCAGCAGCTTACCCGTCAGACTAGCGGGGTGGAGGAATGAGCAGTTCTTC
.	TRBV28	TRBJ1-1	.	CASGGLITEAFF	TGTGCCAGTGGGGGGCTAATTACTGAAGCTTTCTTT
once	TRBV19	TRBJ1-4	.	CASSRSSGLNEKLFF	TGTGCCAGTAGTCGTTCCTCAGGGTTGAATGAAAAACTGTTTTTT
.	TRBV7-2	TRBJ2-5	.	CASSLSVSETQYF	TGTGCCAGCAGCTTATCAGTTTCAGAGACCCAGTACTTC
.	TRBV28	TRBJ1-5	.	CASRRSTSIQPQHF	TGTGCCAGCAGACGGAGTACATCGATTCAGCCCCAGCATTTT
.	TRBV25-1	TRBJ2-5	.	CASSEGTGPWETQYF	TGTGCCAGCAGTGAAGGTACAGGTCCTTGGGAGACCCAGTACTTC
.	TRBV11-3	TRBJ2-3	.	CASSLEATQYF	TGTGCCAGCAGCTTAGAAGCTACGCAGTATTTT
.	TRBV12-5	TRBJ2-3	.	CASGLLPDTQYF	TGTGCTAGTGGTTTGCTCCCAGATACGCAGTATTTT
.	TRBV7-2	TRBJ2-7	.	CASSYQPGPYEQYF	TGTGCCAGCAGCTATCAACCGGGCCCCTACGAGCAGTACTTC